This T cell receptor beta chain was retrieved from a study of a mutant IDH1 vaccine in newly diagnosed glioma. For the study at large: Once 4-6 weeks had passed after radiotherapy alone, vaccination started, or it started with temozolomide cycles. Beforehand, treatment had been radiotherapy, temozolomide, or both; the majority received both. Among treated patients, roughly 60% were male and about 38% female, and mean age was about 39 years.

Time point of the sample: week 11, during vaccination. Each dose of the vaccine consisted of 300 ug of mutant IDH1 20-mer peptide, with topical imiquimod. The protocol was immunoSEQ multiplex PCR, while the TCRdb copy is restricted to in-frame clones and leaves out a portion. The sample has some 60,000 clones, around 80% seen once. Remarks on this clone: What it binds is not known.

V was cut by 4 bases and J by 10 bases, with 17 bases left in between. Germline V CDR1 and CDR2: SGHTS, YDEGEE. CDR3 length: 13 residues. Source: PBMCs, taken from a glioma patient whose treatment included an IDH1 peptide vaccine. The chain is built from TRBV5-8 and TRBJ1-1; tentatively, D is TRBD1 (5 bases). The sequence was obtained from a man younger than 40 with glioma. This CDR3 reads CASSPRVSLGAFF. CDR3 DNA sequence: TGTGCCAGCAGCCCCAGGGTAAGCCTTGGAGCTTTCTTT.